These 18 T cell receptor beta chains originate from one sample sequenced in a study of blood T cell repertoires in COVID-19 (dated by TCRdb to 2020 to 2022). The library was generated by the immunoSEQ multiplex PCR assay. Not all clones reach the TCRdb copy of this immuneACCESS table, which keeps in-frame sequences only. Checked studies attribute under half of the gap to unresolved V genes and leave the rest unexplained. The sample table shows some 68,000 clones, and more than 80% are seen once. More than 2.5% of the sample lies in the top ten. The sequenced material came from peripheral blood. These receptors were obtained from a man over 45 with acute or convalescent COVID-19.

The CDR3 DNA sequence: TGTGCCAGCAGCCCTCAGGGGACGGGCAATCAGCCCCAGCATTTT. Residues: CASSPQGTGNQPQHF. The rearrangement links TRBV3-1 (or the pseudogene TRBV3-2) to TRBJ1-5; D possibly corresponds to TRBD1 (6 bases). V lost 4 bases and J lost 2, with 12 bases in between. The germline gives CDR1 LGHDT, CDR2 YNNKEL (reference sequence). CDR3 size: 15 residues.

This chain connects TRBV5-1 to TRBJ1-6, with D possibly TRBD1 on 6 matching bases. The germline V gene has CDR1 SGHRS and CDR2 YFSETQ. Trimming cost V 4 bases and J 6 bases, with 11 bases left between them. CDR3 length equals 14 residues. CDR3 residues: CASSPTGINSPLHF. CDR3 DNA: TGCGCCAGCAGCCCAACAGGGATTAATTCACCCCTCCACTTT. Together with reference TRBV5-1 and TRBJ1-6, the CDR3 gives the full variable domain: KAGVTQTPRYLIKTRGQQVTLSCSPISGHRSVSWYQQTPGQGLQFLFEYFSETQRNKGNFPGRFSGRQFSNSRSEMNVSTLELGDSALYLCASSPTGINSPLHFGNGTRLTVT.

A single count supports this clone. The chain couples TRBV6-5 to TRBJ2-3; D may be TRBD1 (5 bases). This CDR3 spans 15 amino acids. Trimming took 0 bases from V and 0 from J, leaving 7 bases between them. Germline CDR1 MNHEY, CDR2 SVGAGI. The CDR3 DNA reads TGTGCCAGCAGTTACTCGGGGCCTAGCACAGATACGCAGTATTTT. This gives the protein CASSYSGPSTDTQYF.

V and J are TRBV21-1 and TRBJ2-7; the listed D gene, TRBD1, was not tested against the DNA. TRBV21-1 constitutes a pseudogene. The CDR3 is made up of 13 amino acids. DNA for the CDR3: TGTGCCAGGCCGACGGGGACAGGGTTTGAGCAGTACGTC. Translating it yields CARPTGTGFEQYV.

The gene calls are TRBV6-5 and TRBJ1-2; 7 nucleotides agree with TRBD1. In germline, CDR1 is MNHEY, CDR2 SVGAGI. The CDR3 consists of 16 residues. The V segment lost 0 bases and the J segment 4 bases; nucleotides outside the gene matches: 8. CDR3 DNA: TGTGCCAGCAGTTACTCGACCGGGGACAGCTCCTATGGCTACACCTTC. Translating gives CASSYSTGDSSYGYTF.

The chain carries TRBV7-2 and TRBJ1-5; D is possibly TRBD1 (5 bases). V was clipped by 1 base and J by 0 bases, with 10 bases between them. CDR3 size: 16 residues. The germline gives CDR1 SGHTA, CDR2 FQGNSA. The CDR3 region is CASSLVGGYSNQPQHF. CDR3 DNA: TGTGCCAGCAGCTTAGTGGGGGGGTATAGCAATCAGCCCCAGCATTTT.

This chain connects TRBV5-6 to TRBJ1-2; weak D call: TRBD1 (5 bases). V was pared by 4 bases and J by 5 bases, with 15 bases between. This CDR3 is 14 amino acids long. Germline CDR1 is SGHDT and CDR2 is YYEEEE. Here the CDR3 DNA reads TGTGCCAGCAGCGAAACAGGTCGACTTTATGGCTACACCTTC. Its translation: CASSETGRLYGYTF.

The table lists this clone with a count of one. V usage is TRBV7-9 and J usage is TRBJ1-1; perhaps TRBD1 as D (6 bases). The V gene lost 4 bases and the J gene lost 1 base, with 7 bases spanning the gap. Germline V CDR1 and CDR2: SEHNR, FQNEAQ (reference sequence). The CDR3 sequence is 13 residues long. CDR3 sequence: CASSSDRNTEAFF. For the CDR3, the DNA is TGTGCCAGCAGCTCGGACAGGAACACTGAAGCTTTCTTT.

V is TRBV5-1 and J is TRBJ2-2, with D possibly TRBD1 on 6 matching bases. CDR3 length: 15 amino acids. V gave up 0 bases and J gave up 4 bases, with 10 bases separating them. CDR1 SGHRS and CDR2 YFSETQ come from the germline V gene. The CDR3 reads CASSLVSGVTGELFF. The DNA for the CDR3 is TGCGCCAGCAGCTTGGTATCAGGGGTCACCGGGGAGCTGTTTTTT.

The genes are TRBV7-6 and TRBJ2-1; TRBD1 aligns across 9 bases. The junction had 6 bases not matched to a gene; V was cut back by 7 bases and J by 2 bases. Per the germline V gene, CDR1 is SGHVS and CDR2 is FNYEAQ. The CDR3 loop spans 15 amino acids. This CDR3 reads CASKIRTGAYNEQFF. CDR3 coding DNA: TGTGCCAGCAAAATCCGGACAGGGGCCTACAATGAGCAGTTCTTC.

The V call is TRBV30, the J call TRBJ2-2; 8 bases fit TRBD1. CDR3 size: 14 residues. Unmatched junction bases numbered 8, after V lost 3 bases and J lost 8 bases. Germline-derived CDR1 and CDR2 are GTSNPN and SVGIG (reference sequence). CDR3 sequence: CAWRLAQGAGELFF. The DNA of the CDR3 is TGTGCCTGGAGACTAGCCCAGGGGGCAGGGGAGCTGTTTTTT.

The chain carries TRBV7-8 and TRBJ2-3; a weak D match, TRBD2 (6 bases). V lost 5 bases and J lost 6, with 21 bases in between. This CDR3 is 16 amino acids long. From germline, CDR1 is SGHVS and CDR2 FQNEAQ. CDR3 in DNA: TGTGCCAGCAGCCCACGGGAGAAGGTAGCCCCGGATACGCAGTATTTT. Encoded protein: CASSPREKVAPDTQYF.

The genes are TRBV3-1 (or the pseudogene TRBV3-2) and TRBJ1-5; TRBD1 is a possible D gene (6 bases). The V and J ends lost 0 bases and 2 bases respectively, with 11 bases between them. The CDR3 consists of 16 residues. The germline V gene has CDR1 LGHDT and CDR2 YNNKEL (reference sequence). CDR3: CASSQEGASGNQPQHF. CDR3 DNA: TGTGCCAGCAGCCAAGAGGGGGCCTCGGGCAATCAGCCCCAGCATTTT.

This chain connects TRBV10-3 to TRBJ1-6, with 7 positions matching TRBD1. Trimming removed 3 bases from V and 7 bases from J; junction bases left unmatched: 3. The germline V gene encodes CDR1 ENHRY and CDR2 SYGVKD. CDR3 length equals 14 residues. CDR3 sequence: CAISETGDNSPLHF. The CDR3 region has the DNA TGTGCCATCAGTGAAACAGGGGACAATTCACCCCTCCACTTT.

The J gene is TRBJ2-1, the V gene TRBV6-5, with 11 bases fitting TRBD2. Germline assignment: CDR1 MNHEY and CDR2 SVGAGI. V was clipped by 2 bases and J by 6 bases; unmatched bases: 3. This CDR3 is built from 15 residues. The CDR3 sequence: CASSYGTSGSNEQFF. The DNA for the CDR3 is TGTGCCAGCAGTTACGGAACTAGCGGGAGCAATGAGCAGTTCTTC.

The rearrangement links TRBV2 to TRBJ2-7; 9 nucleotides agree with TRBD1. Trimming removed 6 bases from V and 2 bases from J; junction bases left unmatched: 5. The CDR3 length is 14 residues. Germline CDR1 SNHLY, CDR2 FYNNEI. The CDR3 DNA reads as TGTGCCAGCAGAGCCGGGACAGGGCCCTACGAGCAGTACTTC. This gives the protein CASRAGTGPYEQYF.

The CDR3: CASSVTSGSYEQYF. DNA of the CDR3: TGTGCCAGCAGCGTTACTAGCGGGAGTTACGAGCAGTACTTC. The chain has TRBV11-2 and TRBJ2-7; the match to TRBD2 covers 11 bases. Germline V gene data show CDR1 as SGHAT and CDR2 as FQNNGV. The CDR3 is 14 amino acids. J was trimmed by 4 bases and V by 5 bases; bases with no gene match: 4. Full variable domain (rest looked up from reference TRBV11-2 and TRBJ2-7): EAGVAQSPRYKIIEKRQSVAFWCNPISGHATLYWYQQILGQGPKLLIQFQNNGVVDDSQLPKDRFSAERLKGVDSTLKIQPAKLEDSAVYLCASSVTSGSYEQYFGPGTRLTVT.

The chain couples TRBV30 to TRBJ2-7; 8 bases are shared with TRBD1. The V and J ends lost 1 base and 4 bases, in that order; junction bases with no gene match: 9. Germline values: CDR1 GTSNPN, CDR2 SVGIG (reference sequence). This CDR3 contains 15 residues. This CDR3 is CAWSDQVTGAYEQYF. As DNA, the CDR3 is TGTGCCTGGAGTGATCAGGTGACAGGGGCTTACGAGCAGTACTTC.